This TCR beta chain emerged from a study of CD8+CD57+ T cells in acquired aplastic anemia. Study overall: Average DNA yield from sorted CD4+ and CD8+ cells was about 3 ug. Study-wide results and caveats: CD8+ Simpson's diversity showed no significant patient-control difference.

The V gene's germline CDR1 is SNHLY and CDR2 FYNNEI. With 4 bases removed from V and 3 bases from J, the gap between germline ends came to 7 bases. The CDR3 loop spans 14 amino acids. A note on this clonotype: Antigen: not known.

Investigators profiled TCR beta VDJ and CDR3 from genomic DNA template. TCRdb re-derived calls from the reads in MiXCR, one entry per CDR3 protein. Of 400,000 to 500,000 distinct CDR3 sequences in the sample, approximately 70% were seen once. Material for sequencing was sorted CD4+, CD8+, or CD8+CD57+ T cells (not recorded which) from PBMCs. This sequence was found in a human donor in good health, serving as a control. V usage is TRBV2 and J usage is TRBJ1-6; D gene ambiguous. The DNA of the CDR3 is TGTGCCAGCAGTGTTACCTTCTATAATTCACCCCTCCACTTT. This translates into CASSVTFYNSPLHF.